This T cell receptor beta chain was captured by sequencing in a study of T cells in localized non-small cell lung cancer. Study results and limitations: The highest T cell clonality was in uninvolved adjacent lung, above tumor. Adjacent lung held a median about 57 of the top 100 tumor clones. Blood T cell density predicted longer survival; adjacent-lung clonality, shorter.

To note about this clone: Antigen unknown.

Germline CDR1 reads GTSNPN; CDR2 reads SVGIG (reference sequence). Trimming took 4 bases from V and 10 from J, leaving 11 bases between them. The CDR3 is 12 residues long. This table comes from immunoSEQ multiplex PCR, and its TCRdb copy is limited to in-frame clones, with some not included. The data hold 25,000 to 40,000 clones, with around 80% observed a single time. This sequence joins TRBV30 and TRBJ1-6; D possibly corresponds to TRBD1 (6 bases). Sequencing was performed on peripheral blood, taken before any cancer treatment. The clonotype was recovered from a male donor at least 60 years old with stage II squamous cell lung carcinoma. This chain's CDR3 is CAWTQGNSPLHF. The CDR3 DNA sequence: TGTGCCTGGACGCAGGGGAACTCACCCCTCCACTTT.